This T cell receptor (beta chain) is drawn from a study of CD4 T cells in relation to SARS-CoV-2 and coronaviruses. CD4+ T cells from unexposed donors were obtained before the COVID-19 pandemic (2011-2018). CD4 enrichment then naive enrichment separated naive from memory CD4+ cells. Measured with immunoSEQ multiplex PCR; TCRdb has only the in-frame clones, and not every one. The sample has about 65,000 clones; about 87% are singletons. General study results and limits: No crossreactivity against non-spike viral proteins was tested here. Memory recall responses, not primary responses primed in culture, are what the assay detects. Crossreactive clones expanded significantly less to SARS-CoV-2 than monoreactive clones.

After removal of 5 bases from V and 9 bases from J, the junction contained 13 bases not matched to a gene. This CDR3 contains 17 residues. Per germline, CDR1 LNHDA and CDR2 SQIVND (reference sequence). About this clone: Its matching antigen is unknown.

Sequencing input: memory CD4+ T cells from PBMCs. The V call is TRBV19, the J call TRBJ2-1; 13 bases are a match to TRBD2. This receptor was taken from a human donor in good health. The CDR3 is CASSPRLAGGPQGEQFF. The CDR3 region has the DNA TGTGCCAGTAGTCCCCGACTAGCGGGGGGTCCCCAGGGTGAGCAGTTCTTC.